Each of the 5 T cell receptor beta chains below was sequenced from the same sample in a study of T cell repertoires in cytomegalovirus infection. TCRdb passed the reads through MiXCR, listing each CDR3 protein once. The repertoire holds 60,000 to 75,000 distinct CDR3 sequences, with under 30% as singletons. These receptors have no known antigen. The sequencing used CD8+ T cells from cultured PBMCs, collected from culture after CMV antigen stimulation. These receptors all come from a human donor in good health (CMV status not recorded). Some clones in this sample may be carry-over from other donors' samples.

This clonotype has at least ten counts. This chain connects TRBV6-1 to TRBJ2-7; D is ambiguous. With 3 bases removed from V and 2 bases from J, the gap between germline ends came to 11 bases. The CDR3 length is 14 residues. Germline CDR1 is MNHNS and CDR2 is SASEGT. Written as DNA, the CDR3 is TGTGCCAGCAGTGATTTCGGGTTCGCCTACGAGCAGTACTTC. It translates to CASSDFGFAYEQYF.

The chain employs TRBV10-3 and TRBJ1-1; tentative D call: TRBD1 (6 bases). Germline values: CDR1 ENHRY, CDR2 SYGVKD. This CDR3 is built from 13 residues. The V gene lost 3 bases and the J gene lost 3 bases, with 8 bases spanning the gap. The CDR3 is CAISERQDTEAFF. The CDR3 DNA reads as TGTGCCATCAGTGAAAGACAGGACACTGAAGCTTTCTTT.

The V gene is TRBV4-2, the J gene TRBJ2-2; D remains ambiguous. Trimming shortened V by 6 bases and J by 6 bases, and 8 bases separated the two germline ends. Germline values: CDR1 LGHNA, CDR2 YNFKEQ. The CDR3 extends over 12 amino acids. The CDR3: CASRGFPGELFF. CDR3 nucleotide sequence: TGTGCCAGCAGAGGGTTTCCCGGGGAGCTGTTTTTT.

This clonotype was counted at least ten times. The chain couples TRBV28 to TRBJ1-1, with D unclear. Germline CDR1 MDHEN, CDR2 SYDVKM. CDR3 length equals 15 residues. V shed 1 base and J shed 4 bases, with 13 bases lying between them. The CDR3 here is CASSLSEGGGTEAFF. DNA for the CDR3: TGTGCCAGCAGTTTATCTGAGGGAGGAGGCACTGAAGCTTTCTTT.

The CDR3 DNA reads TGTGCCAGCAGTTTATCGGTCGGGGATACGAACACCGGGGAGCTGTTTTTT. This sequence encodes CASSLSVGDTNTGELFF. The V gene is TRBV27, the J gene TRBJ2-2; TRBD2 might be the D (5 bases). This CDR3 has 17 residues. V was clipped by 0 bases and J by 0 bases, with 11 bases between them. In germline, CDR1 is MNHEY, CDR2 SMNVEV (reference sequence).